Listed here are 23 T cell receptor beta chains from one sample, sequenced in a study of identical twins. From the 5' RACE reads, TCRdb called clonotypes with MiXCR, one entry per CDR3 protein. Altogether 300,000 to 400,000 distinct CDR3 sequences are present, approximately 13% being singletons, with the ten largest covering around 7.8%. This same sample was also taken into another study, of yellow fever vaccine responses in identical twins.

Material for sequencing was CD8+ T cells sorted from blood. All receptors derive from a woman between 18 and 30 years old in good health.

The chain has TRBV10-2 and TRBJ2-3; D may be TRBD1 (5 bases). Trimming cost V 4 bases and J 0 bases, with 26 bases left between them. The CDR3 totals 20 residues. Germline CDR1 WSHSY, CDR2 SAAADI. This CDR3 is CASSGSRQNSALDSTDTQYF. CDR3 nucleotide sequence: TGCGCCAGCAGTGGATCTCGACAGAACAGCGCCCTGGATAGCACAGATACGCAGTATTTT.

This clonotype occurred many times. Here the CDR3 reads CASSQDPGVGIGDTQYF. The CDR3 nucleotides read TGCGCCAGCAGCCAAGATCCAGGAGTCGGGATAGGGGATACGCAGTATTTT. The chain recombines TRBV4-1 with TRBJ2-3; D may be TRBD2 (5 bases). This CDR3 comprises 17 residues. Germline V gene lookup returns CDR1 MGHRA and CDR2 YSYEKL. Trimming removed 0 bases from V and 6 bases from J, with 19 bases in between.

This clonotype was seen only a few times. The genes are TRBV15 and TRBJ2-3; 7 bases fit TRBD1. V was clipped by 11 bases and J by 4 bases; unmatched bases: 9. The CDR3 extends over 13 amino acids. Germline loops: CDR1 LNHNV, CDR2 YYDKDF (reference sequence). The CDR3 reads CAARDSGADTQYF. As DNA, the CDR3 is TGTGCCGCCCGGGACAGCGGCGCAGATACGCAGTATTTT.

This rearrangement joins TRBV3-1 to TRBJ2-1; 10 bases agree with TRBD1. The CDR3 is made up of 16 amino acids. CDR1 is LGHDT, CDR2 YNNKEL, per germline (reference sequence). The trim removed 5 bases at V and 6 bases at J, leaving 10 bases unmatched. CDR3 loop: CASSAYGQGDSNEQFF. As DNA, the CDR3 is TGTGCCAGCAGCGCTTACGGACAGGGGGATTCCAATGAGCAGTTCTTC.

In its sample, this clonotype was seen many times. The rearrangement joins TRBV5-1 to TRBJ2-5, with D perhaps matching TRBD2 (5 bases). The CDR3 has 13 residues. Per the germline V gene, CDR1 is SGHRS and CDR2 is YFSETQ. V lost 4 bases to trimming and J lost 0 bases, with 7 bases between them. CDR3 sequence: CASSPDYQETQYF. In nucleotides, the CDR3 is TGCGCCAGCAGCCCGGACTACCAAGAGACCCAGTACTTC.

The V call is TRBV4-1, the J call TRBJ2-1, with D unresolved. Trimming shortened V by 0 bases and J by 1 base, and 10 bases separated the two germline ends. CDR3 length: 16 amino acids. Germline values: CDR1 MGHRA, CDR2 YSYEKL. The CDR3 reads CASSQDFRLSYNEQFF. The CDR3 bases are TGCGCCAGCAGCCAAGATTTCCGGCTATCCTACAATGAGCAGTTCTTC.

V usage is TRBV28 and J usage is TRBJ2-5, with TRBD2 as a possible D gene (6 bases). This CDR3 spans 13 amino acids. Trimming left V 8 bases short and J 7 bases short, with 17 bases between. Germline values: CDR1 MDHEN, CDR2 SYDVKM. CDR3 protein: CASGVEGGGTQYF. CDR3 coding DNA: TGTGCCAGCGGGGTCGAGGGAGGCGGGACCCAGTACTTC.

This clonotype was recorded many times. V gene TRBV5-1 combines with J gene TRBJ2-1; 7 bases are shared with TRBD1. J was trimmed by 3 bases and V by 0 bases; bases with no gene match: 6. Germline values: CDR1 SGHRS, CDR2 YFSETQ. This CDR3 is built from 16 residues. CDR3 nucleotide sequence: TGCGCCAGCAGCTTGGCTCGACAGGGTATCTACAATGAGCAGTTCTTC. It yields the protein CASSLARQGIYNEQFF.

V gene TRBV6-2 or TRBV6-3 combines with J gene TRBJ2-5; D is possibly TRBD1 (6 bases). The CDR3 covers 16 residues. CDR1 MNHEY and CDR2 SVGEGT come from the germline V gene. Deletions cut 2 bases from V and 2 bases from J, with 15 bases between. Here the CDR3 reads CASSYGYIGGQETQYF. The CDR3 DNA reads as TGTGCCAGCAGTTACGGATATATAGGGGGACAAGAGACCCAGTACTTC.

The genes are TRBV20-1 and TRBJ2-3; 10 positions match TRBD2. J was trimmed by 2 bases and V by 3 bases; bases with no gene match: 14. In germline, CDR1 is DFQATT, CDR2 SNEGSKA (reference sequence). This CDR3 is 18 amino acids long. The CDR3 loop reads CSAREEDVLAGDTDTQYF. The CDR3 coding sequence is TGCAGTGCTAGGGAAGAAGATGTCCTAGCGGGGGACACAGATACGCAGTATTTT.

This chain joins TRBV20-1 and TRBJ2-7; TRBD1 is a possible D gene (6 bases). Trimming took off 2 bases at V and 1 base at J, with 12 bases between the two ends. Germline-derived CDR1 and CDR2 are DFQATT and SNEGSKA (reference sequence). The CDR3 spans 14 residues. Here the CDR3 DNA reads TGCAGTGCTAGACCTGAGGACAGTTCCTACGAGCAGTACTTC. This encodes CSARPEDSSYEQYF.

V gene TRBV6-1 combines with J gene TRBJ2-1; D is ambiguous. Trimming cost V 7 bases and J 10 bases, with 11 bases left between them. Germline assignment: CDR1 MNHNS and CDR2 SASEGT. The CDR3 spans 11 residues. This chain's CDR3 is CASMVYGEQFF. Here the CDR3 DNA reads TGTGCCAGCATGGTGTACGGGGAGCAGTTCTTC.

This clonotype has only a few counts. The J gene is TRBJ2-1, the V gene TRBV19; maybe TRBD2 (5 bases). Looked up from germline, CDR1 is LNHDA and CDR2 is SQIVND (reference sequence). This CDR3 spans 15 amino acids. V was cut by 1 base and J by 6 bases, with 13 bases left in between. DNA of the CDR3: TGTGCCAGTAGTATAGCCGCGGGTGGAACCAATGAGCAGTTCTTC. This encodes CASSIAAGGTNEQFF.

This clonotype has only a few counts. Written as DNA, the CDR3 is TGCAGCGTTGAACCTCGGGACAACCAAGAGACCCAGTACTTC. Its protein product is CSVEPRDNQETQYF. The V call is TRBV29-1, the J call TRBJ2-5, with D possibly TRBD1 on 6 matching bases. The CDR3 consists of 14 residues. Germline assignment: CDR1 SQVTM and CDR2 ANQGSEA. Trimming stripped 2 bases from V and 0 bases from J, with 10 bases between.

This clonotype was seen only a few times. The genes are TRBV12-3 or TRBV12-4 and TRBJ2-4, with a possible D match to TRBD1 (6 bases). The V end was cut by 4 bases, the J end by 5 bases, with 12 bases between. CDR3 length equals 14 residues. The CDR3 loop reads CASSSGTKENIQYF. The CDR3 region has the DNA TGTGCCAGCAGTTCTGGGACAAAGGAAAACATTCAGTACTTC.

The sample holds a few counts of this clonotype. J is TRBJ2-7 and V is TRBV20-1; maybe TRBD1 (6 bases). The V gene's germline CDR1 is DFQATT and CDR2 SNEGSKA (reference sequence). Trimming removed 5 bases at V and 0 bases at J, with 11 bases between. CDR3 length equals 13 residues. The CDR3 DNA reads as TGCAGTGCTTTGCAGGGGAACTCCTACGAGCAGTACGTC. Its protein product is CSALQGNSYEQYV.

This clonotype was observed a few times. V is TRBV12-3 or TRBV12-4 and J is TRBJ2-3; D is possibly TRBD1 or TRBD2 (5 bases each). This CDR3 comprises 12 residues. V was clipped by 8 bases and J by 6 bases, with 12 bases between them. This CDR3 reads CASRGVLDTQYF. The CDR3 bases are TGTGCCAGCCGGGGCGTTTTGGATACGCAGTATTTT.

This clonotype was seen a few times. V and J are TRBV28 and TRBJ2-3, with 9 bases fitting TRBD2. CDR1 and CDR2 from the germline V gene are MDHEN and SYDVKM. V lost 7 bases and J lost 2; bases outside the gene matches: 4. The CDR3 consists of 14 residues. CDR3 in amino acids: CASILAGTTDTQYF. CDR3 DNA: TGTGCCAGCATTCTAGCGGGGACCACAGATACGCAGTATTTT.

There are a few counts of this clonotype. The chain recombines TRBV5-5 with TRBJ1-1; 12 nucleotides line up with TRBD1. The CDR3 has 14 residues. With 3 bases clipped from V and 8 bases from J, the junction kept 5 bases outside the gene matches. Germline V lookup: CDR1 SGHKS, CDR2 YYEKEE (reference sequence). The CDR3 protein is CASSWGTGGFEAFF. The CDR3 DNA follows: TGTGCCAGCAGCTGGGGGACAGGGGGCTTCGAAGCTTTCTTT.

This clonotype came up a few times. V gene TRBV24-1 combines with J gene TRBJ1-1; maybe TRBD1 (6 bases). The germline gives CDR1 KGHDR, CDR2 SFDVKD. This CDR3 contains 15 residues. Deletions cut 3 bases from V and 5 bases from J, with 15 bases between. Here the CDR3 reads CATSDSAGDDTEAFF. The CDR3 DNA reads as TGTGCCACCAGTGATAGCGCAGGGGATGATACTGAAGCTTTCTTT.

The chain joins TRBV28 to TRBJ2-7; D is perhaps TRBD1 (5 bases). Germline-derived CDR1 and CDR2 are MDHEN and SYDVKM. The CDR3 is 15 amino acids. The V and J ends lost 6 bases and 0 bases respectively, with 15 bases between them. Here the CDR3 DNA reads TGTGCCAGCAGCCCTCTCAGGGTTAGCTCCTACGAGCAGTACGTC. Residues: CASSPLRVSSYEQYV.

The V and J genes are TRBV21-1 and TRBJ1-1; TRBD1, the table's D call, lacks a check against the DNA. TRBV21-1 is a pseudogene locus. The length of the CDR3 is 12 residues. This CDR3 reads CASSHNGQEAFF. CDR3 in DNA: TGTGCCAGCAGCCATAACGGACAGGAAGCTTTCTTT.

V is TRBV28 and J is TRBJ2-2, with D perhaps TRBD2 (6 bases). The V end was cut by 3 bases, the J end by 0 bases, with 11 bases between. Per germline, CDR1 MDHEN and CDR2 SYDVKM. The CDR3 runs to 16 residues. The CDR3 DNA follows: TGTGCCAGCAGTTTGGCTAGCGCTACGAACACCGGGGAGCTGTTTTTT. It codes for CASSLASATNTGELFF.